This T cell receptor (beta chain) is drawn from a study of technical replicates of blood from a handful of donors. Generated by immunoSEQ multiplex PCR, the TCRdb table keeps only in-frame clones and is missing some. The sample consists of around 70,000 clones, 85% to 95% of them appearing once. V gave up 0 bases and J gave up 4 bases, with 7 bases separating them. This CDR3 region has 13 residues. Germline V CDR1 and CDR2: LNHNV, YYDKDF (reference sequence). V and J are TRBV15 and TRBJ2-7, with D uncertain. The TCR comes from a human donor in good health. The sample comprised T cells isolated from PBMCs. The CDR3 reads CATSREAFYEQYF. DNA of the CDR3: TGTGCCACCAGCAGAGAAGCGTTTTACGAGCAGTACTTC.